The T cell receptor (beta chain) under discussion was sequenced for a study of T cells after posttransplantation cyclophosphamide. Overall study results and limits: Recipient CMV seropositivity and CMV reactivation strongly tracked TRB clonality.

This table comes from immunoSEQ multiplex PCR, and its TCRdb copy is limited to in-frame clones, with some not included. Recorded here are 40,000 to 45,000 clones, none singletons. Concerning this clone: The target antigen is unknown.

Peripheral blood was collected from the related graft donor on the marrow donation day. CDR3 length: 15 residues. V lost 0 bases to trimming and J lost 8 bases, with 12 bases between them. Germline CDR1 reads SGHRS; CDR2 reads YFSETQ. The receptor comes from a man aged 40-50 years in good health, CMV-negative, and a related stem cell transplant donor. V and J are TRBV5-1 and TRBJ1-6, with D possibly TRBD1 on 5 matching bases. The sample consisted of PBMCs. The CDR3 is CASSLAGGIDSPLHF. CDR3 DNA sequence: TGCGCCAGCAGCTTGGCGGGGGGGATAGATTCACCCCTCCACTTT.